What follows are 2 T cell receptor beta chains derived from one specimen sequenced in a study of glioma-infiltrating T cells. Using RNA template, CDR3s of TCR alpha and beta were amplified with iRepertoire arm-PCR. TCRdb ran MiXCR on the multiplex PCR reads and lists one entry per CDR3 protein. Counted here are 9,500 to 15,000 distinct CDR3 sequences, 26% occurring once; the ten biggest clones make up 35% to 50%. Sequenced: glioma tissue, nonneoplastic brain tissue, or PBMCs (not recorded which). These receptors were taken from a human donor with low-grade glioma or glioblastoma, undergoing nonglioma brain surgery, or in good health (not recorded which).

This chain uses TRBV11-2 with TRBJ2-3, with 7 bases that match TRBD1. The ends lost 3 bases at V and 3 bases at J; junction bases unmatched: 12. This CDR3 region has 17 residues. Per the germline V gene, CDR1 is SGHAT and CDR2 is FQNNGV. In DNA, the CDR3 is TGTGCCAGCAGCTTTAATACAGGGGAAGGAATAACAGATACGCAGTATTTT. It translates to CASSFNTGEGITDTQYF.

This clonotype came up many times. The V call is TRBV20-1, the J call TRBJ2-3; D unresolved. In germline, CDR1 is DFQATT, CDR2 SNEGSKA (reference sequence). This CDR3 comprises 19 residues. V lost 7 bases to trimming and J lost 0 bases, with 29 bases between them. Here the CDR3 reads CSGSSRSPIGPASTDTQYF. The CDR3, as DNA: TGCAGTGGCTCTTCTCGCTCCCCAATCGGACCGGCTAGCACAGATACGCAGTATTTT.